One sample yielded the 15 T cell receptor beta chains listed below, sequenced in a study of Graves' ophthalmopathy and Graves' hyperthyroidism (dated by TCRdb to the late 2010s). The listed sequencing device is Illumina HiSeq 2000. For repertoire sequencing, TCR beta CDR3 regions were amplified from RNA transcripts. HTBI primers and the Qiagen OneStep RT-PCR kit were used in a first-round RT-PCR, which was followed by a second-round multiplex PCR, size selection and purification. TCRdb ran its own pipeline on the public reads, namely fastp trimming at Q25 and MiXCR clone calling, and kept in-frame beta chains. For every CDR3 protein sequence, its rows merge into one entry that carries the most common genes and DNA. The sample table lists around 470,000 distinct CDR3 sequences, about an eighth of them with a count of one. The top ten clones comprise over 8% of the sample. Sequenced input: blood. The receptors originated from a woman aged 25 to 39 with Graves' ophthalmopathy. Donor details come from another sample of the same person, matched by shared clones.

This clonotype was seen many times. The chain combines TRBV9 with TRBJ1-2; TRBD1 might be the D (6 bases). The V and J ends lost 3 bases and 6 bases respectively, with 18 bases between them. CDR1 SGDLS and CDR2 YYNGEE come from the germline V gene. CDR3 length: 15 amino acids. The CDR3, as DNA: TGTGCCAGCAGCGGTGAAGTAGGGGGTACTGATGGCTACACCTTC. This encodes CASSGEVGGTDGYTF.

The rearrangement uses TRBV7-2 and TRBJ1-1, with 7 bases identical to TRBD1. In germline, CDR1 is SGHTA, CDR2 FQGNSA. Losses at the gene ends were 3 bases for V and 1 base for J; bases not matched to a gene: 2. There are 14 residues in the CDR3. Here the CDR3 DNA reads TGTGCCAGCAGCTTGGACAGGCAGAACACTGAAGCTTTCTTT. Translation: CASSLDRQNTEAFF.

The chain employs TRBV7-8 and TRBJ2-5; 8 bases agree with TRBD1. The CDR3 runs to 15 residues. Per the germline V gene, CDR1 is SGHVS and CDR2 is FQNEAQ. Trimming took 6 bases from V and 5 from J; bases not matched to a gene: 11. The CDR3 region has the DNA TGTGCCAGCAGTTACCAGACAGGGGCCTTTGAGACCCAGTACTTC. Translation gives CASSYQTGAFETQYF.

This clonotype showed up many times. This CDR3 reads CAILPGTGQETQYF. As DNA, the CDR3 is TGTGCCATCCTACCGGGGACAGGGCAAGAGACCCAGTACTTC. The chain carries TRBV6-1 and TRBJ2-5, with 9 nucleotides matching TRBD1. CDR3 length: 14 residues. V shed 10 bases and J 2 bases; nucleotides not matched to a gene: 8. Germline CDR1 reads MNHNS; CDR2 reads SASEGT.

This clonotype was observed many times. This chain connects TRBV12-3 or TRBV12-4 to TRBJ1-2; D might be TRBD1 (5 bases). This CDR3 spans 14 amino acids. The V end was cut by 7 bases, the J end by 4 bases, with 16 bases between. The CDR3 is CASNALGVSYGYTF. DNA for the CDR3: TGTGCCAGCAACGCCTTAGGGGTGTCCTATGGCTACACCTTC.

The chain couples TRBV6-5 to TRBJ1-1; no reliable D call. Trimming cost V 5 bases and J 4 bases, with 14 bases left between them. Germline CDR1 reads MNHEY; CDR2 reads SVGAGI. The length of the CDR3 is 14 residues. The CDR3 DNA sequence: TGTGCCAGCAGTCACCCTGGCATGGGCACTGAAGCTTTCTTT. Its protein is CASSHPGMGTEAFF.

This clonotype has ten or more counts. The V and J genes are TRBV5-1 and TRBJ1-1; D uncertain. CDR1 and CDR2 from the germline V gene are SGHRS and YFSETQ. The CDR3 has 14 residues. V was pared by 3 bases and J by 4 bases, with 13 bases between. Written as DNA, the CDR3 is TGCGCCAGCAGCTCTTGGGCTGGCGGCACTGAAGCTTTCTTT. Translation gives CASSSWAGGTEAFF.

This clonotype was counted ten times or more. J is TRBJ1-2 and V is TRBV20-1; D not resolved. The length of the CDR3 is 13 residues. Trimming stripped 0 bases from V and 4 bases from J, with 9 bases between. In germline, CDR1 is DFQATT, CDR2 SNEGSKA (reference sequence). CDR3 in DNA: TGCAGTGCTAGAGAACCATGGGGCTATGGCTACACCTTC. As protein: CSAREPWGYGYTF.

This clonotype showed up many times. CDR3 nucleotides: TGTGCCAGCAGTCTCGGGACAGCACTAAGCGGGAGACCCTACGAGCAGTACTTC. Protein sequence: CASSLGTALSGRPYEQYF. The chain combines TRBV27 with TRBJ2-7, with D possibly TRBD2 on 8 matching bases. Germline V gene lookup returns CDR1 MNHEY and CDR2 SMNVEV (reference sequence). This CDR3 is 18 amino acids long. Trimming pared 5 bases from V and 2 bases from J, leaving 25 bases between.

This clonotype was picked up many times. V is TRBV27 and J is TRBJ2-2; the D gene could be TRBD1 or TRBD2 (5 bases each). Germline lookup yields CDR1 MNHEY and CDR2 SMNVEV (reference sequence). V was trimmed by 5 bases and J by 2 bases, leaving 18 bases between them. CDR3 length: 17 residues. CDR3 in amino acids: CASSPGPGRLNTGELFF. The DNA for the CDR3 is TGTGCCAGCAGTCCTGGACCGGGACGGTTAAACACCGGGGAGCTGTTTTTT.

This chain uses TRBV20-1 with TRBJ1-2; maybe TRBD1 (6 bases). Trimming cost V 2 bases and J 4 bases, with 8 bases left between them. This CDR3 has 12 amino acids. Germline-derived CDR1 and CDR2 are DFQATT and SNEGSKA (reference sequence). The CDR3 is CSARQDSYGYTF. DNA for the CDR3: TGCAGTGCTAGACAGGACAGCTATGGCTACACCTTC.

The chain links TRBV20-1 to TRBJ2-7; 9 nucleotides line up with TRBD1. Looked up from germline, CDR1 is DFQATT and CDR2 is SNEGSKA (reference sequence). The CDR3 spans 16 residues. V lost 1 base to trimming and J lost 4 bases; unmatched junction nucleotides: 11. The CDR3 spells CSARARPGTGSYEQYF. DNA for the CDR3: TGCAGTGCTAGAGCTAGACCCGGGACAGGGAGTTACGAGCAGTACTTC.

The sample holds many counts of this clonotype. The chain carries TRBV10-3 and TRBJ1-2, with D maybe TRBD1 (6 bases). The CDR3 runs 12 residues. Germline V gene lookup returns CDR1 ENHRY and CDR2 SYGVKD. V lost 8 bases and J 7 bases, leaving 14 bases between the germline ends. This chain's CDR3 is CAIEGGGGGYTF. The CDR3 DNA reads TGTGCCATCGAAGGAGGAGGGGGTGGCTACACCTTC.

This clonotype was observed a few times. The CDR3: CASSLGQGEGVSNQPQHF. The CDR3 DNA reads as TGTGCCAGCAGCTTGGGACAGGGTGAAGGGGTAAGCAATCAGCCCCAGCATTTT. This chain connects TRBV5-4 to TRBJ1-5, with 7 bases matching TRBD1. CDR3 size: 18 residues. Germline V gives CDR1 SGHNT, CDR2 YYREEE (reference sequence). With V trimmed by 0 bases and J by 1 base, 10 bases remained unmatched.

The table lists this clonotype with many counts. V and J are TRBV6-1 and TRBJ1-2; no clear D gene. V was clipped by 10 bases and J by 4 bases, with 16 bases between them. Germline V gene sequence: CDR1 MNHNS, CDR2 SASEGT. There are 13 residues in the CDR3. The CDR3 DNA follows: TGTGCCACCCGGTTGCGGTTGTTCTATGGCTACACCTTC. Its protein product is CATRLRLFYGYTF.